The 10 T cell receptor beta chains listed next were all sequenced from one sample in a study of early T cells in non-severe SARS-CoV-2 infection (dated by TCRdb to the early 2020s). Library prep was done by 5' RACE. The instrument given in TCRdb is NextSeq 500. TCRdb itself trimmed the public reads at Q25 with fastp, ran MiXCR and retained productive beta chains. When rows share a CDR3 protein, they turn into one entry using the most common DNA and genes. The sample contains tens of thousands of distinct CDR3 sequences, under 5% of them found a single time. The ten largest make up over 8% of the sample. Sequenced: whole blood. Receptor source: an adult who was a healthcare worker with PCR-confirmed SARS-CoV-2 infection or an uninfected control (not recorded which).

The chain is built from TRBV27 and TRBJ1-1; possibly TRBD1 for D (6 bases). The CDR3 runs to 15 residues. The V end lost 6 bases, the J end lost 1 base, and 15 bases lay between the germline ends. The germline CDR1 and CDR2 sequences are MNHEY and SMNVEV (reference sequence). The CDR3 here is CASSIQGQTNTEAFF. The CDR3 DNA is TGTGCCAGCAGCATACAAGGACAGACGAACACTGAAGCTTTCTTT.

This clonotype was observed at least ten times. This chain joins TRBV29-1 and TRBJ1-6; D is undetermined. V was shortened by 8 bases and J by 1 base, with 9 bases between the two germline ends. The CDR3 contains 13 residues. CDR1 is SQVTM, CDR2 ANQGSEA, per germline. The CDR3 coding sequence is TGCAGCTTCCAGGAGTCCTATAATTCACCCCTCCACTTT. This sequence encodes CSFQESYNSPLHF.

The J gene is TRBJ2-7, the V gene TRBV27; a weak D match, TRBD2 (5 bases). Trimming took off 0 bases at V and 0 bases at J, with 9 bases between the two ends. Germline V gene data show CDR1 as MNHEY and CDR2 as SMNVEV (reference sequence). This CDR3 has 15 residues. The CDR3 loop is CASSLSGGFSYEQYF. The DNA of the CDR3 is TGTGCCAGCAGTTTATCCGGCGGGTTCTCCTACGAGCAGTACTTC.

The gene calls are TRBV12-3 or TRBV12-4 and TRBJ2-5; D may be TRBD2 (5 bases). V lost 7 bases and J lost 5, with 14 bases in between. This CDR3 spans 13 amino acids. In nucleotides, the CDR3 is TGTGCCAGCACGCAGTCGGTAGCGGAGACCCAGTACTTC. It is translated as CASTQSVAETQYF.

This clonotype is termed medium-sized (0.01 to 0.1%). This chain links TRBV4-2 with TRBJ2-5, with D maybe TRBD2 (6 bases). The ends were cut back, 0 bases at V and 3 bases at J, with 14 bases in the middle. The CDR3 extends over 16 amino acids. The germline V gene encodes CDR1 LGHNA and CDR2 YNFKEQ. The CDR3 nucleotides read TGTGCCAGCAGCCAAGAAGCCGGGGGATTGAAAGAGACCCAGTACTTC. It encodes CASSQEAGGLKETQYF.

Ten or more counts support this clonotype. In DNA, the CDR3 is TGTGCCAGCAGTGAAGTCCAGACAGGCGCCTACGAGCAGTACGTC. This sequence encodes CASSEVQTGAYEQYV. This chain uses TRBV6-1 with TRBJ2-7; tentative D call: TRBD1 (6 bases). The CDR3 is 15 residues long. The germline V and J ends were trimmed by 1 base and 2 bases, with 12 bases remaining between them. Per germline, CDR1 MNHNS and CDR2 SASEGT.

The CDR3 DNA is TGCGCCAGCAGCCACGGGGGGCAACGGACAGATACGCAGTATTTT. It specifies CASSHGGQRTDTQYF. The chain joins TRBV4-3 to TRBJ2-3; a possible D gene is TRBD2 (7 bases). The germline V and J ends were trimmed by 3 bases and 3 bases, with 13 bases remaining between them. This CDR3 spans 15 amino acids. CDR1 and CDR2 (germline): LGHNA, YSLEER.

This clonotype was detected ten times or more. The chain uses TRBV9 and TRBJ2-2; 11 bases fit TRBD2. The CDR3 length is 15 residues. Germline V gives CDR1 SGDLS, CDR2 YYNGEE. V gave up 2 bases and J gave up 3 bases; unmatched junction bases: 0. For the CDR3, the DNA is TGTGCCAGCAGCGTGGGACTAGCGGACACCGGGGAGCTGTTTTTT. It encodes CASSVGLADTGELFF.

V gene TRBV4-3 combines with J gene TRBJ2-1, with 7 bases that match TRBD2. CDR1 LGHNA and CDR2 YSLEER come from the germline V gene. V trimming: 4 bases; J trimming: 6 bases; junction bases outside the gene matches: 15. There are 17 residues in the CDR3. Here the CDR3 reads CASSLTLLAALINEQFF. The CDR3 DNA follows: TGCGCCAGCAGCCTGACTCTCCTAGCGGCCCTCATCAATGAGCAGTTCTTC.

This clonotype was recorded at least ten times. The V call is TRBV2, the J call TRBJ2-3; TRBD1 aligns across 8 bases. Germline V gene lookup returns CDR1 SNHLY and CDR2 FYNNEI. J lost 2 bases, V lost 4 bases, and 5 bases had no gene match. CDR3 length: 15 amino acids. CDR3 protein: CASSVRDRLTDTQYF. CDR3 DNA: TGTGCCAGCAGTGTGCGGGACAGGCTCACAGATACGCAGTATTTT. The whole variable domain, filled in from reference TRBV2 and TRBJ2-3, reads EPEVTQTPSHQVTQMGQEVILRCVPISNHLYFYWYRQILGQKVEFLVSFYNNEISEKSEIFDDQFSVERPDGSNFTLKIRSTKLEDSAMYFCASSVRDRLTDTQYFGPGTRLTVL.